The entry that follows covers one TCR beta chain sequence. Its antigen is unidentified. The CDR3 spans 16 residues. Germline CDR1 reads SGHRS; CDR2 reads YFSETQ. V lost 4 bases, J lost 1 base, and 4 bases stayed unmatched. This sample is drawn from a study of cytomegalovirus exposure and HLA in healthy donors. Background on the study: HLA-typed donors were the source of about 85 million unique TCRs, which an early data release held. General observations from the study: Another analysis was done later, and it associated around 15,000 TCR beta sequences with HLA alleles at 0.05 false discovery rate. Within the data, a cluster of highly shared sequence variants was likely a sequencing artifact. The study listed approximately 170 cytomegalovirus-associated TCR beta chains.

The primer mix had 60 Vbeta and 13 Jbeta primers. The protocol was immunoSEQ multiplex PCR, while the TCRdb copy is restricted to in-frame clones and leaves out a portion. The data contain 150,000 to 200,000 clones, nearly 80% of them singletons. The material sequenced was PBMCs. V and J are TRBV5-1 and TRBJ2-3; 12 bases align to TRBD2. The TCR sequence derives from a female donor in good health and CMV-seronegative. For the CDR3, the DNA is TGCGCCAGCAGCACGAGGACTAGCGGGGGCACAGATACGCAGTATTTT. Translating gives CASSTRTSGGTDTQYF.